The 12 T cell receptor beta chains presented below share a single source sample, sequenced in a study of blood T cells in healthy people across ages. Primed by a sample-barcoded 5' primer and a J-beta primer mix, a second PCR proceeded for about 6 to 11 cycles. TCRdb ran MiXCR on the 5' RACE reads and lists one entry per CDR3 protein. The profile shows approximately 490,000 distinct CDR3 sequences, 24% of them singletons. These data were likewise used in another study, on T cells of mothers and their children.

Sequencing was performed on blood. All receptors come from a boy under 18 in good health.

V and J are TRBV24-1 and TRBJ2-2, with a possible D match to TRBD2 (5 bases). Germline V gene data show CDR1 as KGHDR and CDR2 as SFDVKD. The CDR3 consists of 16 residues. Trimming took 2 bases from V and 6 from J, leaving 15 bases between them. CDR3 DNA sequence: TGTGCCACCAGTGATTCTGGGGAGTCTTTGGCCGGGGAGCTGTTTTTT. It encodes CATSDSGESLAGELFF.

This clonotype was counted only a few times. This sequence joins TRBV30 and TRBJ2-1; 10 nucleotides line up with TRBD1. V shed 1 base and J 14 bases; nucleotides not matched to a gene: 11. The CDR3 is 14 amino acids. Germline V CDR1 and CDR2: GTSNPN, SVGIG (reference sequence). The CDR3: CAWSAGQGMDVKFF. CDR3 sequence (DNA): TGTGCCTGGAGTGCGGGACAGGGGATGGATGTAAAGTTCTTC.

This clonotype has a handful of counts. This chain uses TRBV12-3 or TRBV12-4 with TRBJ2-5, with D possibly being TRBD1 or TRBD2 (6 bases each). The J call is doubtful: the DNA matches TRBJ2-7 better. The CDR3 is 18 amino acids. The CDR3 nucleotides are TGTGCCAGCAGTCCGAGTTCGAGGGGGACGGGGGTTTCCTACGAGCAGTACTTC. Protein product: CASSPSSRGTGVSYEQYF.

In its sample, this clonotype was seen many times. The V and J genes are TRBV7-8 and TRBJ2-7, with 12 bases aligning to TRBD2. Trimming at V came to 3 bases and at J to 0 bases, leaving 3 bases not matched to a gene. Germline V gene data show CDR1 as SGHVS and CDR2 as FQNEAQ. This CDR3 has 16 residues. The CDR3 region is CASSLRTSGASYEQYF. CDR3 in DNA: TGTGCCAGCAGCTTGAGGACTAGCGGGGCCTCCTACGAGCAGTACTTC.

This clonotype was picked up a small number of times. V is TRBV27 and J is TRBJ2-7; weak D call: TRBD2 (7 bases). CDR1 MNHEY and CDR2 SMNVEV come from the germline V gene (reference sequence). V lost 5 bases and J lost 3, with 14 bases in between. CDR3 size: 14 residues. Written as DNA, the CDR3 is TGTGCCAGCAGTCCGCGGGGGACATTCTACGAGCAGTACTTC. This gives the protein CASSPRGTFYEQYF.

This clonotype was recorded a few times. The V call is TRBV5-1, the J call TRBJ2-5; D possibly matches TRBD1 or TRBD2 (5 bases each). There are 14 residues in the CDR3. The germline V gene encodes CDR1 SGHRS and CDR2 YFSETQ. V lost 3 bases to trimming and J lost 0 bases, with 9 bases between them. This CDR3 is CASSWDGNQETQYF. The CDR3 DNA sequence: TGCGCCAGCAGCTGGGACGGCAACCAAGAGACCCAGTACTTC.

The rearrangement uses TRBV20-1 and TRBJ2-5; TRBD1 aligns across 7 bases. CDR1 and CDR2 (germline): DFQATT, SNEGSKA (reference sequence). The CDR3 spans 16 residues. The J segment lost 2 bases and the V segment lost 2 bases, leaving 11 bases of the junction unmatched. The CDR3 here is CSARPGQSNFQETQYF. As DNA, the CDR3 is TGCAGTGCTAGACCGGGACAGTCAAATTTTCAAGAGACCCAGTACTTC.

In its sample, this clonotype was seen a few times. The V and J genes are TRBV27 and TRBJ1-5; D is unclear. Germline CDR1 and CDR2: MNHEY and SMNVEV (reference sequence). The CDR3 runs to 15 residues. The V gene lost 5 bases and the J gene lost 6 bases, with 17 bases spanning the gap. Here the CDR3 DNA reads TGTGCCAGCAGTCACAAGGACTCAGGAACTCAGCCCCAGCATTTT. Translating it yields CASSHKDSGTQPQHF.

With respect to this clonotype: A much larger clone lies one base from this, so it may be a read error. This rearrangement joins TRBV5-5 to TRBJ2-1; TRBD1 matches at 7 bases. Germline CDR1 and CDR2: SGHKS and YYEKEE (reference sequence). There are 16 residues in the CDR3. In nucleotides, the CDR3 is TGTGCCAACAGCCCAACCCCGGGACAGCTTTACAATGAGCAGTTCTTC. Protein: CANSPTPGQLYNEQFF.

The gene calls are TRBV7-2 and TRBJ2-1, with 10 positions matching TRBD2. The length of the CDR3 is 15 residues. V dropped 6 bases and J dropped 6; count of bases not matched to a gene: 8. Germline assignment: CDR1 SGHTA and CDR2 FQGNSA. CDR3 residues: CASRQAGGPFNEQFF. CDR3 nucleotides: TGTGCCAGCAGGCAAGCGGGAGGGCCTTTCAATGAGCAGTTCTTC.

The chain recombines TRBV7-9 with TRBJ2-7, with 12 bases lining up with TRBD2. The DNA end lines up better with TRBJ2-1; the J call may be wrong. The CDR3 spans 15 residues. The germline V gene encodes CDR1 SEHNR and CDR2 FQNEAQ (reference sequence). The CDR3 DNA follows: TGTGCCAGCAGCCCTGGGACTAGCGGGCCCTCTCGGCAGTTCTTC. Translating gives CASSPGTSGPSRQFF.

This clonotype was seen more than once but under ten times. The V call is TRBV11-2, the J call TRBJ2-3; 11 bases agree with TRBD2. The CDR3 runs to 17 residues. V was clipped by 0 bases and J by 1 base; unmatched bases: 3. Germline assignment: CDR1 SGHAT and CDR2 FQNNGV. This CDR3 is CASSLDSGLAGTDTQYF. The CDR3 nucleotides read TGTGCCAGCAGCTTAGATTCGGGACTAGCGGGCACAGATACGCAGTATTTT.